This T cell receptor beta chain was sequenced for a study of naive and memory T cell subsets. CD4+ T cell IFNgamma after overnight CMV lysate exposure gave donor CMV status. This clonotype was seen ten or more times. The antigen is unknown. Both TRBC1 and TRBC2 were covered by a beta constant-region primer of two equimolar oligonucleotides. The ligated cDNA underwent four PCR rounds using SP2 and nested alpha and beta constant-region primers. The cDNA 3' end received a ligated single-stranded oligonucleotide carrying the SP2 primer and a 12-nucleotide UMI. Each CDR3 protein gets one entry after TCRdb re-called the UMI-ligation and nested PCR reads with MiXCR. The sample shows 10,000 or so distinct CDR3 sequences, around 5.5% of them seen only once. Study-wide results and limits: Findings for naive and memory subsets could not be checked against ground truth.

V lost 7 bases to trimming and J lost 4 bases, with 10 bases between them. This CDR3 comprises 11 residues. Germline V gene data show CDR1 as SQVTM and CDR2 as ANQGSEA. The sequencing sample was made of CD4+ TEMRA cells from blood. Subset: effector memory re-expressing CD45RA, CD45RA+ CD27-. The clonotype originates from a human donor in good health. The chain employs TRBV29-1 and TRBJ1-1, with D uncertain. The CDR3 coding sequence is TGCAGCGCCGCTTGGACCACTGAAGCTTTCTTT. Translation gives CSAAWTTEAFF.